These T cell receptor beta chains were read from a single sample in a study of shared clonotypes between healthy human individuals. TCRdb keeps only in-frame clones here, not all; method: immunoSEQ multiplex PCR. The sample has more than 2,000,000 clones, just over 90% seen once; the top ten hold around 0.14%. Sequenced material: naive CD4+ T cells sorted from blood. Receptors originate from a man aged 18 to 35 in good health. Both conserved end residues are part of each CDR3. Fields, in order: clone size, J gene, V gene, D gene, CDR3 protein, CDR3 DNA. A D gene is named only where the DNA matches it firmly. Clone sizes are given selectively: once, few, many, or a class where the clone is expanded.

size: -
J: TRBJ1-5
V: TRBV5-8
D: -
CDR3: CASSQNGGRYDSNQPQHF
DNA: TGTGCCAGCAGCCAGAACGGGGGAAGGTACGATAGCAATCAGCCCCAGCATTTT

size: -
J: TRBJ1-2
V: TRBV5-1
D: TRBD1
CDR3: CASTLSGTGTFDGYTF
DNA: TGCGCCAGCACCTTGTCCGGGACAGGGACTTTCGATGGCTACACCTTC

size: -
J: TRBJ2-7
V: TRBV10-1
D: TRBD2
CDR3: CASSFGLARNEQYF
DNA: TGCGCCAGCAGCTTCGGACTAGCGAGGAACGAGCAGTACTTC

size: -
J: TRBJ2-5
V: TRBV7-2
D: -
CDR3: CASSLERRETQYF
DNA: TGTGCCAGCAGCTTAGAAAGGCGGGAGACCCAGTACTTC

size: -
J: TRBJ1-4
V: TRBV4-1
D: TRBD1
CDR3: CASSQDAPGTGDPREKLFF
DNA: TGCGCCAGCAGCCAAGATGCCCCGGGGACAGGGGACCCAAGGGAAAAACTGTTTTTT

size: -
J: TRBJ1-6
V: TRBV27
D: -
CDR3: CASSLSRTVHNSPLHF
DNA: TGTGCCAGCAGTTTATCGAGAACAGTCCATAATTCACCCCTCCACTTT

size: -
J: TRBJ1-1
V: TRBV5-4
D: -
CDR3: CASSPGPSGTEAFF
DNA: TGTGCCAGCAGCCCGGGACCCTCAGGCACTGAAGCTTTCTTT

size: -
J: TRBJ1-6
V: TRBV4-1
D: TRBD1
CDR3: CASSQVVSQGGGAPLHF
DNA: TGCGCCAGCAGCCAAGTTGTGAGCCAGGGGGGAGGGGCACCCCTCCACTTT

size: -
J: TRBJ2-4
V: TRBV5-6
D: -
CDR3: CASSLATEVGSGFNIQYF
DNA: TGTGCCAGCAGCTTGGCGACCGAGGTCGGGAGTGGTTTTAACATTCAGTACTTC

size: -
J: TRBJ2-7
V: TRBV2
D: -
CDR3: CASKGRGHTYEQYF
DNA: TGTGCCAGCAAAGGCAGGGGACACACCTACGAGCAGTACTTC

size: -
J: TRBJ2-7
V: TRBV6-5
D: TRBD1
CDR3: CASSYSGGAGNYEQYF
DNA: TGTGCCAGCAGTTACTCAGGGGGCGCGGGTAACTACGAGCAGTACTTC

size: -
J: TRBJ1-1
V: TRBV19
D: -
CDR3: CASSAILAGLNTEAFF
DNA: TGTGCCAGTAGTGCAATCCTCGCAGGTTTGAACACTGAAGCTTTCTTT

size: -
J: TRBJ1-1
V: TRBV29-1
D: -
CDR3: CSVEVPYNGAFF
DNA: TGCAGCGTTGAGGTCCCCTACAACGGGGCTTTCTTT

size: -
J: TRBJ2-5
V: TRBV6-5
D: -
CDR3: CASSSPLGQYF
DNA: TGTGCCAGCAGTTCACCGTTGGGCCAGTACTTC

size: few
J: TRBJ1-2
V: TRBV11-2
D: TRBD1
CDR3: CASSRIGQVEGYTF
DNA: TGTGCCAGCAGCCGTATTGGACAGGTGGAGGGCTACACCTTC

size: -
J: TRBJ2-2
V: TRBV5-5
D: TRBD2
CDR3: CASSPRLAGTNTGELFF
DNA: TGTGCCAGCAGCCCACGACTAGCGGGGACGAACACCGGGGAGCTGTTTTTT

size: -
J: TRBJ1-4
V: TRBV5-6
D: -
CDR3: CASSLKPTNEKLFF
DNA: TGTGCCAGCAGCTTAAAACCCACTAATGAAAAACTGTTTTTT

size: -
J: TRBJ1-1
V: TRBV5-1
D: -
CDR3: CASSLSRRDTEAFF
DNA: TGCGCCAGCAGCTTGTCCAGGCGGGACACTGAAGCTTTCTTT

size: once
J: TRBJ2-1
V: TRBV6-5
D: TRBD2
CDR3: CASSYGGGSYNEQFF
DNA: TGTGCCAGCAGTTATGGGGGGGGAAGCTACAATGAGCAGTTCTTC

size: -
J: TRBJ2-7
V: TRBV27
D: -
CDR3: CASSLWGRGNSPPYEQYF
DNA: TGTGCCAGCAGTTTGTGGGGTAGGGGGAATAGCCCTCCTTACGAGCAGTACTTC

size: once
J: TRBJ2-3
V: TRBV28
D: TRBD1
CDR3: CASSFQGESTDTQYF
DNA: TGTGCCAGCAGTTTCCAGGGGGAGAGCACAGATACGCAGTATTTT

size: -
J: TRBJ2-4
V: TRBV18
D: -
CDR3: CASSPPPEAKNIQYF
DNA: TGTGCCAGCTCACCACCCCCCGAGGCCAAAAACATTCAGTACTTC

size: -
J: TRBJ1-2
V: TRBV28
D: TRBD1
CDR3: CASRQGNYGYTF
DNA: TGTGCCAGCAGACAGGGGAACTATGGCTACACCTTC

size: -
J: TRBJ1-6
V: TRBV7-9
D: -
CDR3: CASSGSGGWNSPLHF
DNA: TGTGCCAGCAGCGGGAGTGGGGGCTGGAATTCACCCCTCCACTTT

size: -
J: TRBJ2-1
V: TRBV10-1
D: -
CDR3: CASSDPRAAGPADEQFF
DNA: TGCGCCAGCAGTGATCCCCGGGCCGCAGGCCCCGCGGATGAGCAGTTCTTC

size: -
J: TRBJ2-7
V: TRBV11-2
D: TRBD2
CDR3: CASRSVTSGHYEQYF
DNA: TGTGCCAGCCGCTCCGTAACTAGCGGGCATTACGAGCAGTACTTC

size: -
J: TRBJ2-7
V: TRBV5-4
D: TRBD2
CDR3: CASSPRGSGRAFYEQYF
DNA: TGTGCCAGCAGCCCGCGGGGTAGCGGGAGGGCCTTCTACGAGCAGTACTTC

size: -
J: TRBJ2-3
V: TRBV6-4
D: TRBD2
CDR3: CASSDPAGGDPSTDTQYF
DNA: TGTGCCAGCAGTGACCCCGCGGGGGGAGACCCCAGCACAGATACGCAGTATTTT

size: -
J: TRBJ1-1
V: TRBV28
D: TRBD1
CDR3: CASSFPSGRGFDTEAFF
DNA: TGTGCCAGCAGTTTTCCTTCTGGCAGGGGGTTTGACACTGAAGCTTTCTTT

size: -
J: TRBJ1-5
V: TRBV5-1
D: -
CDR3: CASSLAGQVNQPQHF
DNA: TGCGCCAGCAGCTTGGCCGGCCAGGTCAATCAGCCCCAGCATTTT

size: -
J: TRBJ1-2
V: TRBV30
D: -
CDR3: CAWSLNSLEGYTF
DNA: TGTGCCTGGAGTCTAAACAGCTTAGAGGGCTACACCTTC

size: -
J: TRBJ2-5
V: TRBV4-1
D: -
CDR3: CASSQVLLGTQETQYF
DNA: TGCGCCAGCAGCCAAGTTCTCTTGGGTACCCAAGAGACCCAGTACTTC

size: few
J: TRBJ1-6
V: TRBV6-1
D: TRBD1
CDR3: CASSELTGVSPLHF
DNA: TGTGCCAGCAGTGAATTAACAGGGGTTTCACCCCTCCACTTT

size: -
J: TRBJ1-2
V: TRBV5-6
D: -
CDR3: CASSLTAYGYTF
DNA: TGTGCCAGCAGCTTGACAGCCTATGGCTACACCTTC

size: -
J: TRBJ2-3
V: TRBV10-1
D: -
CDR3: CASSEWDTGRPNTQYF
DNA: TGCGCCAGCAGTGAGTGGGACACTGGCCGCCCAAATACGCAGTATTTT

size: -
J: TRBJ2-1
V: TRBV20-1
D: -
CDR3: CSARDVGEQFF
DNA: TGCAGTGCTAGAGATGTGGGTGAGCAGTTCTTC

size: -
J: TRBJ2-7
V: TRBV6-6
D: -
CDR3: CASSYSGDGPYEQYF
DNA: TGTGCCAGCAGTTACTCTGGGGACGGACCCTACGAGCAGTACTTC

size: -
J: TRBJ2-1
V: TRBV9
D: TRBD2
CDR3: CASSVHGREVDEQFF
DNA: TGTGCCAGCAGCGTTCACGGGCGGGAGGTCGATGAGCAGTTCTTC

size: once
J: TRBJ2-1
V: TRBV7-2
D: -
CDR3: CASSLDGLPYDEQFF
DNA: TGTGCCAGCAGCTTAGACGGCCTTCCCTACGATGAGCAGTTCTTC

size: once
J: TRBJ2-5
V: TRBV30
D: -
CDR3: CAWNTVETQYF
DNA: TGTGCCTGGAATACTGTCGAGACCCAGTACTTC

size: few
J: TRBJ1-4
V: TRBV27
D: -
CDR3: CASSFRRGMGEKLFF
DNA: TGTGCCAGCAGTTTTCGCAGGGGTATGGGGGAAAAACTGTTTTTT

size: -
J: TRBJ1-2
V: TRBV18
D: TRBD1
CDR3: CASSLGGTERNYGYTF
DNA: TGTGCCAGCTCACTCGGAGGGACAGAACGGAACTATGGCTACACCTTC